This T cell receptor beta chain was found in a study of blood T cell repertoires in COVID-19. TCRdb keeps only in-frame clones here, not all; method: immunoSEQ multiplex PCR. This table holds some 94,000 clones, around 85% found once. Followed longitudinally, the Seattle patients had been enrolled during active infection. A note on this clone: The identical CDR3 is also encoded by other nucleotide sequences in the sample.

Germline V gene sequence: CDR1 SGHTA, CDR2 FQGNSA. V shed 1 base and J 4 bases; nucleotides not matched to a gene: 3. This CDR3 spans 16 amino acids. Sequencing was performed on peripheral blood. This receptor was identified in a woman aged 55-69 years with COVID-19, enrolled during active disease. J is TRBJ2-3 and V is TRBV7-2; 12 positions agree with TRBD2. The CDR3 region is CASSLVASGGADTQYF. The CDR3 nucleotides read TGTGCCAGCAGCTTAGTTGCTAGCGGGGGGGCAGATACGCAGTATTTT.